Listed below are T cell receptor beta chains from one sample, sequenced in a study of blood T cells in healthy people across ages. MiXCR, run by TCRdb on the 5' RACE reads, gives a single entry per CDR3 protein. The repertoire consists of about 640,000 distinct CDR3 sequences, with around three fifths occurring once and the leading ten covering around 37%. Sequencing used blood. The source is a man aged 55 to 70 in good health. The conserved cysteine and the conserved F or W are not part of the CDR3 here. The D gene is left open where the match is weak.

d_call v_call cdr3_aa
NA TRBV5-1 ASSLGTSGTTIY
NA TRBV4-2 VSSREISGANVLT
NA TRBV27 ASPAGPQH
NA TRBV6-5 ATETVYGYT
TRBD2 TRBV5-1 ASSLGLASSNEQF
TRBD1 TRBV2 ASSEDRGRDEQF
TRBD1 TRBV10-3 AISSPGQGNNEQF
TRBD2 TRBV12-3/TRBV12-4 ASRQLAGQADTQY
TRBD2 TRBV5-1 ASRGTGTSVPSSTDTQY
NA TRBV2 ASSGLGGDGSPLH
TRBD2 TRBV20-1 SALTPGLAGGSGQETQY
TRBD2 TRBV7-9 ASSLDPSLAGANEQF
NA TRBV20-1 SARATGLGNQPQH
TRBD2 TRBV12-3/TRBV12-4 ASSLRRGDFTDTQY
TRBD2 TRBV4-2 ASSRGSGGPYNEQF
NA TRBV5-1 ASETGARGELF
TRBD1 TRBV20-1 SASRTGVSNQPQH
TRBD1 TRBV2 ASSGRQGQASPLH
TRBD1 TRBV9 ASSVRQGGGYT
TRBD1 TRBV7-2 ASSLATGNLYNEQF
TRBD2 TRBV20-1 SARRGGQETQY
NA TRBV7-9 ASSLKGSLLGATGYGYT
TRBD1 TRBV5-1 ASSSGQAGDNEQY
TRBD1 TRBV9 ASSATGQDGSPLH
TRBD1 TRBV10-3 AIRTGVSTDTQY
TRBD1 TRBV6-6 VSSYRGRTQITDTQY
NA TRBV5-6 ASSRSNNEQF
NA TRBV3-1 ASSQVEGYTRGKTQY
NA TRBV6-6 ATGRASYNEQF
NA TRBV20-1 SASGRLLTLETQY
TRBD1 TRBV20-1 SARPGQGYGYT
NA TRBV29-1 SASRQGVETQY
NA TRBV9 ASSAGGLAKNIQY
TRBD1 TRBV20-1 SALRQGVITDTQY
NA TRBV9 ASSPHEGVTQY
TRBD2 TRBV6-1 ASSPGLAGGGSYNEQY
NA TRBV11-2 ASEGQGWRETQY
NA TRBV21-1 ASSNRDGPKDYGYT
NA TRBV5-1 ASSLGQIRETQY
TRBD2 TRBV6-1 ASSAGLAGRNEQF
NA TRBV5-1 ASSTQGNSSPQH
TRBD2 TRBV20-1 SAPPASGGSTDTQY
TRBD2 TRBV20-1 SASALAGGNQETQF
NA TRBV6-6 ASNYQGEAF
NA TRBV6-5 ASSSRWAGYGYT
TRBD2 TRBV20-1 GASGTVGNIQY
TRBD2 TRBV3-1 ASSRSGRGQY
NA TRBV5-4 ASSFGGANTDTQY
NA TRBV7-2 ASSLELGAGVIQY
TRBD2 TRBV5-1 ASSLLPSGANEQY
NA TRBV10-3 AISDTGGDGYT
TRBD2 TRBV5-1 ASSTGLAAFTDTQY
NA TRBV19 ASSPHSDTPSTDTQY
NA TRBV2 ASKGYQETQY